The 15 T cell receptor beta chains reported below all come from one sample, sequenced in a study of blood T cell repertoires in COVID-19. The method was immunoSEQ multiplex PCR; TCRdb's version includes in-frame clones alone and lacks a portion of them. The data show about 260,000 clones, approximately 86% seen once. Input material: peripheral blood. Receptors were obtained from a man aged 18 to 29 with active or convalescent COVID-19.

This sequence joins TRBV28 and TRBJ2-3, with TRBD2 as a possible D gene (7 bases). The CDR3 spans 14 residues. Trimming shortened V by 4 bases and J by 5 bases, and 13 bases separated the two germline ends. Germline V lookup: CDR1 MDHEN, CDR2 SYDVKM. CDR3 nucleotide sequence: TGTGCCAGCAGTTCGAGGGGGGGCCTAGATACGCAGTATTTT. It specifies CASSSRGGLDTQYF.

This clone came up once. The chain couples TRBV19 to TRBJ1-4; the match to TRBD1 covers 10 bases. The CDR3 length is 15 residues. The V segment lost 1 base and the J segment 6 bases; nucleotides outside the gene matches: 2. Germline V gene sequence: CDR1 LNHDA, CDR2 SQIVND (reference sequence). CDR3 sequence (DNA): TGTGCCAGTAGTATAGGGGACAGGGGTTATGAAAAACTGTTTTTT. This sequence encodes CASSIGDRGYEKLFF.

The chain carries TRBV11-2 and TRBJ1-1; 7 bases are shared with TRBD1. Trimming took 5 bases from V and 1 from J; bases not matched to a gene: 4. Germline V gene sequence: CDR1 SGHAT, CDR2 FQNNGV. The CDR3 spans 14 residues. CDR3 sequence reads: CASSRDRENTEAFF. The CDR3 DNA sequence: TGTGCCAGCAGCCGCGACAGGGAGAACACTGAAGCTTTCTTT.

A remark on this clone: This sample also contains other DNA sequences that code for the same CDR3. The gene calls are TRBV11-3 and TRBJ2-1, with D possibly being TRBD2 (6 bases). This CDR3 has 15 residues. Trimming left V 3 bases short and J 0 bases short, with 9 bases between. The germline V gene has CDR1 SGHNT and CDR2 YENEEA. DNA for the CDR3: TGTGCCAGCAGCTTCGGGGGAAGCTCCTACAATGAGCAGTTCTTC. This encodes CASSFGGSSYNEQFF.

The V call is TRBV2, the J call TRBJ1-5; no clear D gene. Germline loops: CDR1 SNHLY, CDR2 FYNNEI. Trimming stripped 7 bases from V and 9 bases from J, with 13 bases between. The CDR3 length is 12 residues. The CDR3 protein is CASTGGLGPQHF. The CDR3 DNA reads TGTGCCAGCACGGGAGGGCTGGGGCCCCAGCATTTT.

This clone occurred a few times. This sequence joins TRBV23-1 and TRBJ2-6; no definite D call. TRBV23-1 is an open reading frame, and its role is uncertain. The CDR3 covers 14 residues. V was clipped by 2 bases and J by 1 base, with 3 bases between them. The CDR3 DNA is TGCGCCAGCAGTCAACCATCTGGGGCCAACGTCCTGACTTTC. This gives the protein CASSQPSGANVLTF.

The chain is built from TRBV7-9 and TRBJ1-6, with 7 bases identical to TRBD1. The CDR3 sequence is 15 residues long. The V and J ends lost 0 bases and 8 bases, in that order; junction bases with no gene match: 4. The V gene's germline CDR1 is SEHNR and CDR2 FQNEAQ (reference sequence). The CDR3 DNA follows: TGTGCCAGCAGCTTAGCGGCCCAGGGGGATTCACCCCTCCACTTT. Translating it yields CASSLAAQGDSPLHF. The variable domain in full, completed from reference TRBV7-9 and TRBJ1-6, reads DTGVSQNPRHKITKRGQNVTFRCDPISEHNRLYWYRQTLGQGPEFLTYFQNEAQLEKSRLLSDRFSAERPKGSFSTLEIQRTEQGDSAMYLCASSLAAQGDSPLHFGNGTRLTVT.

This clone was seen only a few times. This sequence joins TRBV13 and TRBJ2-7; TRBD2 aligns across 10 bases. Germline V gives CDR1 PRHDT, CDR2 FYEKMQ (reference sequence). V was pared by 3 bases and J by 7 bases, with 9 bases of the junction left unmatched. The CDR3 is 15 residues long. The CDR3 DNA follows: TGTGCCAGCAGCTTCACAGCGGGAGGGCCTCGGGAGCAGTACTTC. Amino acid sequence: CASSFTAGGPREQYF.

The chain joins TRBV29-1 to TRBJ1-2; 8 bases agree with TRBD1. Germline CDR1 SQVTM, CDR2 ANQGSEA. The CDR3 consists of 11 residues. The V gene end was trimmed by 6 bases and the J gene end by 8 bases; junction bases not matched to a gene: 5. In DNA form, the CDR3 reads TGCAGCGTAAGGACAGGGAAAGGCTACACCTTC. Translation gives CSVRTGKGYTF.

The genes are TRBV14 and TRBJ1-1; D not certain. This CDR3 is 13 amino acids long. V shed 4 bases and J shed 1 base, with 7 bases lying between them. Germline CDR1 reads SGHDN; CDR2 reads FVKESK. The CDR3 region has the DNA TGTGCCAGCAGCCCCCAATCGAACACTGAAGCTTTCTTT. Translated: CASSPQSNTEAFF.

CDR3 DNA: TGTGCCAGCGGTACAATCGGGACAGGGGGCGAGCAGTACTTC. Translating it yields CASGTIGTGGEQYF. V is TRBV11-2 and J is TRBJ2-7; 11 bases are a match to TRBD1. CDR3 length equals 14 residues. Trimming cost V 8 bases and J 6 bases; bases outside gene matches: 9. Germline V gene lookup returns CDR1 SGHAT and CDR2 FQNNGV.

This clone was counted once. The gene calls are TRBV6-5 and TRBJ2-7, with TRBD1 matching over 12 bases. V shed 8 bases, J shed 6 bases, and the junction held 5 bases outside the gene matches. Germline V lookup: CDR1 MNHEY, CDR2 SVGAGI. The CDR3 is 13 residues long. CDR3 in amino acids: CASDGTGGLEQYF. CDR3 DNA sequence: TGTGCCAGCGACGGGACAGGGGGCCTCGAGCAGTACTTC.

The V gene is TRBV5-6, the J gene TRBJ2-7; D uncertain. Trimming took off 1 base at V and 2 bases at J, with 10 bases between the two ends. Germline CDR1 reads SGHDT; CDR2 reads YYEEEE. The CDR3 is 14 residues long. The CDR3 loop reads CASSLTFRTYEQYF. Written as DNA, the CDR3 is TGTGCCAGCAGCTTGACGTTCAGAACCTACGAGCAGTACTTC.

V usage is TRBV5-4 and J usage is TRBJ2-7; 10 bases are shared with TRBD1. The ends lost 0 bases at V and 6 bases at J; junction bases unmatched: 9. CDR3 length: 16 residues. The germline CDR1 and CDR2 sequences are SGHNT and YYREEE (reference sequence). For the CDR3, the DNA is TGTGCCAGCAGCTTGGATTTAGGGACAGGGGCAAGCGAGCAGTACTTC. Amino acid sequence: CASSLDLGTGASEQYF.

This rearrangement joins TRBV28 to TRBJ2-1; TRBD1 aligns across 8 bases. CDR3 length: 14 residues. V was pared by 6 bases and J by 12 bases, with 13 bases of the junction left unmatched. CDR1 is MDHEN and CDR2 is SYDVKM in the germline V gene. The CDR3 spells CASRGQEGILGQFF. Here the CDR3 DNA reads TGTGCCAGCAGGGGACAGGAAGGTATTTTGGGGCAGTTCTTC.